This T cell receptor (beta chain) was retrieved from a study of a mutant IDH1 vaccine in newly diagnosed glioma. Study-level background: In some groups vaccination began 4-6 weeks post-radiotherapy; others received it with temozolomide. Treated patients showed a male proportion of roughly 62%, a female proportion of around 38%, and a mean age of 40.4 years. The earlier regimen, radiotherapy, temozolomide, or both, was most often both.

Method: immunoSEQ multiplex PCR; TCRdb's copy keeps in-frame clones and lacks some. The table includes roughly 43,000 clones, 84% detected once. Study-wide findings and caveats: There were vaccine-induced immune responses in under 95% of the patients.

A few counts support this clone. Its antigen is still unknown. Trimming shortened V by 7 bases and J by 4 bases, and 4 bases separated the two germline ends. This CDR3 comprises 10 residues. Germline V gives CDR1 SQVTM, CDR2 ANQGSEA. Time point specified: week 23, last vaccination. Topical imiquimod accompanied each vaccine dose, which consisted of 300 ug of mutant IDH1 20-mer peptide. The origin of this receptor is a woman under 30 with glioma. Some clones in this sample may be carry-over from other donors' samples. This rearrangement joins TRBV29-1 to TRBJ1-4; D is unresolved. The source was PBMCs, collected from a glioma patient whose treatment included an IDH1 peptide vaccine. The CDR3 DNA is TGCAGCGCTAGTAATGAAAAACTGTTTTTT. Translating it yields CSASNEKLFF.